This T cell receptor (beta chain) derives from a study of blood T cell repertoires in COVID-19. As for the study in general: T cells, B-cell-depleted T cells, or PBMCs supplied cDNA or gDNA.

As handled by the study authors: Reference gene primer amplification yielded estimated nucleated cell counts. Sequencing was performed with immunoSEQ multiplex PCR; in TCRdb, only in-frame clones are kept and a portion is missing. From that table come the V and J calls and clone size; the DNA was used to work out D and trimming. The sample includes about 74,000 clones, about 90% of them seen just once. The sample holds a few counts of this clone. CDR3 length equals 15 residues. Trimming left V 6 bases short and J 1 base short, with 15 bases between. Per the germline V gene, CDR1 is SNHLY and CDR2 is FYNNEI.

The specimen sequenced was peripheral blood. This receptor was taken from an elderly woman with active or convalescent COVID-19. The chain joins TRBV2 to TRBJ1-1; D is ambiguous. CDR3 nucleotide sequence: TGTGCCAGCAGGCAGGAGGGCCGGAGGAACACTGAAGCTTTCTTT. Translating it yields CASRQEGRRNTEAFF.